The sequence of this T cell receptor beta chain was determined in a study of blood T cell repertoires in COVID-19 (dated by TCRdb to 2019 to 2021). Study-level background: Collaborator samples came from the United States, Italy and Spain and covered acute and convalescent phases of COVID-19. Deeply sampled blood TCRbeta repertoires from subjects exposed to, actively infected with, or recovered from COVID-19 were included in the dataset. Samples were obtained from the ongoing ImmuneRACE study (first 160 participants) and from 950 to 1,500 subjects provided by 6 global collaborators. The material from the prospective study consisted of cDNA or gDNA derived from T cells, B-cell-depleted T cells, or PBMCs. HLA class I and class II types, where available, came from metadata supplied by the sample provider rather than from assay-based typing. Sample metadata almost always included a de-identified subject ID, COVID-19 status, age in years and sex. The repertoires were released in a freely available public database meant as a resource for research on the immune response to SARS-CoV-2.

Overall study results and their limits: Clinical and demographic metadata were provided uncurated, with the amount varying by source and participant.

Comment on this clone: This receptor's antigen is unknown. Qualities for individual bases were not recorded, and no much larger clone is one base off.

In the prospective study, participants were roughly 18 to 90 years old, resided in 24 geographic areas of the United States, and were enrolled through a virtual design. Cohort assignment in the prospective study relied on participant-reported clinical history from a screening survey and a study questionnaire. In the prospective study, whole blood, serum and a nasopharyngeal or oropharyngeal swab were collected from each participant by mobile phlebotomists. Over a roughly 2-month period, participants in the prospective study had the option of providing additional blood draws and questionnaires. Before DNA extraction, prospective study blood samples were shipped either frozen or at room temperature. TCRbeta CDR3 regions were amplified from genomic DNA using the immunoSEQ Assay, a bias-controlled multiplex PCR. The study's own analysis went as follows. Nucleated cell counts per sample were estimated from amplification of reference gene primers within the assay. To quantify the absolute abundance of each unique TCRbeta CDR3 rearrangement, sequence reads were collapsed and filtered. For each sample, productive Simpson clonality was calculated by taking the square root of Simpson's diversity index across productive rearrangements. The clones in this table, taken by TCRdb from immuneACCESS, are in-frame only. Not every clone is retained; where verified, under half of the shortfall comes from an unresolved V gene, and the cause of the rest is unknown. Clonal size and the V and J genes are those of that table, whereas D and trimming came from the DNA. The sample has about 270,000 clones on record, approximately 90% of them singletons. Together, the top ten hold 4.1% of the sample.

As encoded in the germline V gene, CDR1 is SGDLS while CDR2 is YYNGEE. V and J are trimmed by 4 bases and 2 bases, and the gene matches miss 6 bases of the junction. The CDR3 holds 14 amino acids from the cysteine to the phenylalanine. Only CDR3 DNA remains: 42 bases, in frame from the first base. Recombination connected TRBV9 to TRBJ2-7, with TRBD1 matching 7 junction bases. Sequenced: PBMCs or T cells enriched from blood (not recorded which). This clonotype was sampled from a woman aged 25 to 39 with acute COVID-19. CDR3 region: CASSSGQETYEQYF. The sequenced DNA is TGTGCCAGCAGCTCCGGACAGGAAACCTACGAGCAGTACTTC.